This T cell receptor beta chain was documented in a study of CD8 T cells in Susac syndrome. CDR3 length equals 16 residues. The germline gives CDR1 SGHRS, CDR2 YFSETQ. The trim removed 1 base at V and 2 bases at J, leaving 5 bases unmatched. Both CD4+ and CD8+ T cells were negatively isolated, and TEMRA cells underwent FACS enrichment. An amount of RNA that ranged from roughly 0.5 to 1 ug was reverse transcribed with random hexamers. Across 54 Vbeta and 13 Jbeta, TCR beta CDR3 was amplified with immunoSEQ multiplex PCR. MiXCR, run by TCRdb on the immunoSEQ multiplex PCR reads, gives a single entry per CDR3 protein. Of 150,000 to 180,000 distinct CDR3 sequences listed, roughly 94% are singletons.

The chain is built from TRBV5-1 and TRBJ2-3; 9 nucleotides align to TRBD2. Sequencing was performed on CD8+ T cells from PBMCs. The source of this sequence is a human donor with multiple sclerosis. CDR3 in amino acids: CASSLISGGSTDTQYF. The CDR3 DNA reads TGCGCCAGCAGCTTGATTAGCGGGGGATCCACAGATACGCAGTATTTT.